These T cell receptor beta chains were read from a single sample in a study of control samples from healthy donors and cancer patients. TCRdb's table, derived via immunoSEQ multiplex PCR, lists solely in-frame clones and lacks some. The sample consists of more than 95,000 clones, 87% of them appearing once. The specimen was blood. The receptors shown here come from a man in his 60s in good health. The conserved cysteine and the conserved F or W are not part of the CDR3 here.

v_call: TRBV6-5
j_call: TRBJ1-2
cdr3_aa: ASSPGTGTYGYT

v_call: TRBV18
j_call: TRBJ2-5
cdr3_aa: ASSPPWASETQY

v_call: TRBV11-2
j_call: TRBJ1-4
cdr3_aa: ASSFDRGNEKLF

v_call: TRBV7-3
j_call: TRBJ2-3
cdr3_aa: ASSLMGTTSTDTQY

v_call: TRBV9
j_call: TRBJ2-2
cdr3_aa: ASSVVGETGELF

v_call: TRBV27
j_call: TRBJ2-7
cdr3_aa: ASRGTGEYEQY

v_call: TRBV12-1
j_call: TRBJ1-4
cdr3_aa: ASSHRSGRDSEKLF

v_call: TRBV5-3
j_call: TRBJ2-7
cdr3_aa: ARSGRRTGESGNEQY

v_call: TRBV28
j_call: TRBJ1-5
cdr3_aa: ASTSGGVGQPQH

v_call: TRBV30
j_call: TRBJ1-2
cdr3_aa: AWSVRTGYGYT

v_call: TRBV6-1
j_call: TRBJ1-1
cdr3_aa: ASSEKSEAF

v_call: TRBV5-8
j_call: TRBJ1-1
cdr3_aa: ASSLAFGVTGILNTEAF

v_call: TRBV7-9
j_call: TRBJ1-2
cdr3_aa: ASSIVAIFGPGYT

v_call: TRBV28
j_call: TRBJ2-3
cdr3_aa: ASSLGLATDTQY

v_call: TRBV7-9
j_call: TRBJ2-3
cdr3_aa: ASSRAGLAGMDTQY

v_call: TRBV7-2
j_call: TRBJ2-7
cdr3_aa: ASSLFTEKYEQY

v_call: TRBV9
j_call: TRBJ1-6
cdr3_aa: ASSPQQNNSPLH

v_call: TRBV28
j_call: TRBJ1-2
cdr3_aa: ASDRANYGYT

v_call: TRBV19
j_call: TRBJ2-7
cdr3_aa: ASSRQQSYEQY

v_call: TRBV24-1
j_call: TRBJ2-2
cdr3_aa: ATSDTGMQVGSGELF

v_call: TRBV28
j_call: TRBJ1-4
cdr3_aa: ASTRGGTGGEKLF

v_call: TRBV18
j_call: TRBJ2-7
cdr3_aa: ASSLRAADEQY

v_call: TRBV18
j_call: TRBJ2-7
cdr3_aa: ASSRETGTGQDEQY

v_call: TRBV19
j_call: TRBJ2-5
cdr3_aa: ATTGQGGQETQY

v_call: TRBV12-3/TRBV12-4
j_call: TRBJ1-5
cdr3_aa: ASSYFNQPQH

v_call: TRBV19
j_call: TRBJ1-1
cdr3_aa: ASSILHPLGEAF

v_call: TRBV6-2/TRBV6-3
j_call: TRBJ1-2
cdr3_aa: ASSLEVYGYT

v_call: TRBV28
j_call: TRBJ2-2
cdr3_aa: ASTHTTSGGASDGELF

v_call: TRBV7-2
j_call: TRBJ1-1
cdr3_aa: ASSAGQGSDTEAF

v_call: TRBV19
j_call: TRBJ2-7
cdr3_aa: ASSRDRVLNEQY